These 27 T cell receptor beta chains came from one sample sequenced in a study of blood T cell repertoires in COVID-19. Libraries were prepared by immunoSEQ multiplex PCR; TCRdb keeps only in-frame clonotypes and omits some of them. The table lists roughly 100,000 clones, about 90% of them singletons. The source material was peripheral blood. The receptors were gathered from a young man with COVID-19, enrolled during active disease.

The CDR3 sequence: CSARTGGNTIYF. CDR3 in DNA: TGCAGCGCCAGGACAGGGGGAAACACCATATATTTT. The chain recombines TRBV29-1 with TRBJ1-3, with TRBD1 identical over 8 bases. V lost 7 bases to trimming and J lost 4 bases; unmatched junction nucleotides: 3. This CDR3 has 12 residues. Germline-derived CDR1 and CDR2 are SQVTM and ANQGSEA. Complete variable domain (other parts from reference TRBV29-1 and TRBJ1-3): SAVISQKPSRDICQRGTSLTIQCQVDSQVTMMFWYRQQPGQSLTLIATANQGSEATYESGFVIDKFPISRPNLTFSTLTVSNMSPEDSSIYLCSARTGGNTIYFGEGSWLTVV.

This clone was seen only once. V gene TRBV4-1 combines with J gene TRBJ2-7, with D perhaps TRBD1 (6 bases). Germline V gene data show CDR1 as MGHRA and CDR2 as YSYEKL. Trimming took 2 bases from V and 1 from J, leaving 9 bases between them. This CDR3 region has 14 residues. Written as DNA, the CDR3 is TGCGCCAGCAGCCAAACAGGGAATTCCTACGAGCAGTACTTC. Its protein product is CASSQTGNSYEQYF.

The CDR3 protein is CASSPERGQETQYF. The CDR3 DNA sequence: TGTGCCAGCTCACCCGAGCGGGGCCAAGAGACCCAGTACTTC. The chain combines TRBV18 with TRBJ2-5; TRBD2 matches 7 bases. Trimming cost V 3 bases and J 1 base; bases outside gene matches: 2. The CDR3 length is 14 residues. Germline values: CDR1 KGHSH, CDR2 LQKENI.

The J gene is TRBJ2-1, the V gene TRBV18; maybe TRBD2 (7 bases). The germline CDR1 and CDR2 sequences are KGHSH and LQKENI. The CDR3 consists of 16 residues. Between the trimmed V and J ends, which lost 0 bases and 6 bases, there was a span of 15 bases. The CDR3: CASSPPGGHEVNEQFF. The CDR3 nucleotides are TGTGCCAGCTCACCACCGGGGGGGCACGAGGTCAATGAGCAGTTCTTC.

The chain couples TRBV7-9 to TRBJ2-7, with 9 bases fitting TRBD1. Germline V CDR1 and CDR2: SEHNR, FQNEAQ (reference sequence). The CDR3 runs to 16 residues. J gave up 1 base and V 4 bases, and 8 bases lay outside the gene matches. CDR3 sequence (DNA): TGTGCCAGCAGCTGGGACCCGGGACAGGGATCCTACGAGCAGTACTTC. Encoded protein: CASSWDPGQGSYEQYF.

The chain has TRBV6-2 or TRBV6-3 and TRBJ2-7; the D gene is possibly TRBD2 (5 bases). V dropped 2 bases and J dropped 7 bases, with 12 bases sitting between them. Looked up from germline, CDR1 is MNHEY and CDR2 is SVGEGT. CDR3 length: 13 residues. CDR3 loop: CASSYGESGEQYF. CDR3 DNA sequence: TGTGCCAGCAGTTACGGCGAGTCGGGGGAGCAGTACTTC.

The chain carries TRBV28 and TRBJ1-2; D is perhaps TRBD1 (6 bases). This CDR3 is built from 14 residues. Trimming stripped 6 bases from V and 4 bases from J, with 15 bases between. Germline V gene sequence: CDR1 MDHEN, CDR2 SYDVKM. The CDR3: CASRTRQDLYGYTF. The CDR3 DNA reads as TGTGCCAGCAGGACACGACAGGACCTCTATGGCTACACCTTC.

V usage is TRBV9 and J usage is TRBJ2-3; D is unresolved. V was cut by 2 bases and J by 2 bases, with 3 bases left in between. Per germline, CDR1 SGDLS and CDR2 YYNGEE. This CDR3 is built from 12 residues. The CDR3 here is CASSVITDTQYF. The DNA for the CDR3 is TGTGCCAGCAGCGTTATCACAGATACGCAGTATTTT. Looking up the rest from reference TRBV9 and TRBJ2-3 gives the full variable domain: DSGVTQTPKHLITATGQRVTLRCSPRSGDLSVYWYQQSLDQGLQFLIQYYNGEERAKGNILERFSAQQFPDLHSELNLSSLELGDSALYFCASSVITDTQYFGPGTRLTVL.

Here the CDR3 reads CASSLGTSGAGELFF. DNA of the CDR3: TGTGCCAGCAGCTTAGGGACTAGCGGGGCCGGGGAGCTGTTTTTT. J is TRBJ2-2 and V is TRBV5-4; 13 nucleotides align to TRBD2. This CDR3 has 15 residues. J lost 6 bases, V lost 2 bases, and 1 base had no gene match. Germline V gene lookup returns CDR1 SGHNT and CDR2 YYREEE (reference sequence).

The V gene is TRBV27, the J gene TRBJ2-7; TRBD1 agrees at 7 bases. Germline V gene data show CDR1 as MNHEY and CDR2 as SMNVEV (reference sequence). CDR3 length equals 16 residues. With V trimmed by 6 bases and J by 3 bases, 14 bases remained unmatched. In DNA, the CDR3 is TGTGCCAGCAGCCTAAGGGGCTTTGGGACAGACTACGAGCAGTACTTC. The encoded protein is CASSLRGFGTDYEQYF.

The V gene is TRBV3-1 (or the pseudogene TRBV3-2), the J gene TRBJ2-3; D uncertain. The CDR3 is 14 amino acids. The V gene lost 4 bases and the J gene lost 4 bases, with 12 bases spanning the gap. CDR1 LGHDT and CDR2 YNNKEL come from the germline V gene (reference sequence). CDR3 sequence: CASSPPIAPDTQYF. CDR3 nucleotide sequence: TGTGCCAGCAGCCCCCCTATAGCCCCAGATACGCAGTATTTT.

V usage is TRBV5-1 and J usage is TRBJ2-3, with 7 bases that match TRBD1. The V segment lost 0 bases and the J segment 8 bases; nucleotides outside the gene matches: 3. Germline V CDR1 and CDR2: SGHRS, YFSETQ. The CDR3 sequence is 13 residues long. The CDR3 sequence: CASSLGGQSTQYF. DNA for the CDR3: TGCGCCAGCAGCTTGGGGGGACAGAGTACGCAGTATTTT.

On this clone itself: Relative to the germline gene, one junction end is altered; a read error may explain this. The V call is TRBV11-2, the J call TRBJ1-4, with TRBD1 identical over 9 bases. The germline V gene encodes CDR1 SGHAT and CDR2 FQNNGV. The CDR3 is made up of 17 amino acids. CDR3 nucleotides: TGTGCCAGCAGCCATGGGACAGGGAAAACGAGGCGAGAAAAACTGCTTTTT. Its protein is CASSHGTGKTRREKLLF.

V is TRBV9 and J is TRBJ1-4; D might be TRBD1 (5 bases). Germline V gene data show CDR1 as SGDLS and CDR2 as YYNGEE. V lost 4 bases, J lost 1 base, and 8 bases lay in between. There are 14 residues in the CDR3. The CDR3 sequence: CASSPRGTNEKLFF. The CDR3 DNA reads as TGTGCCAGCAGCCCTAGGGGAACTAATGAAAAACTGTTTTTT.

The chain employs TRBV30 and TRBJ1-5, with a possible D match to TRBD1 (5 bases). Per germline, CDR1 GTSNPN and CDR2 SVGIG (reference sequence). V was pared by 2 bases and J by 0 bases, with 11 bases between. The length of the CDR3 is 15 residues. CDR3 sequence: CAWSNRHYSNQPQHF. In nucleotides, the CDR3 is TGTGCCTGGAGTAACAGGCATTATAGCAATCAGCCCCAGCATTTT.

This chain connects TRBV6-6 to TRBJ1-1; D is unclear. The germline CDR1 and CDR2 sequences are MNHNY and SVGAGI (reference sequence). This CDR3 has 15 residues. Deletions cut 0 bases from V and 10 bases from J, with 18 bases between. CDR3 bases: TGTGCCAGCAGTTACTCGATGGGCGATATCAGTGGAGCTTTCTTT. It is translated as CASSYSMGDISGAFF.

V gene TRBV9 combines with J gene TRBJ2-2, with 12 positions matching TRBD2. The CDR3 runs 17 residues. Germline-derived CDR1 and CDR2 are SGDLS and YYNGEE. V shed 3 bases and J 1 base; nucleotides not matched to a gene: 4. CDR3 region: CASSDPSGRGNTGELFF. CDR3 DNA sequence: TGTGCCAGCAGCGACCCTAGCGGGAGGGGGAACACCGGGGAGCTGTTTTTT.

This clone was picked up one time. V usage is TRBV5-3 and J usage is TRBJ2-3; 7 positions agree with TRBD1. TRBV5-3 is designated an ORF whose function remains uncertain. Trimming removed 4 bases from V and 1 base from J; junction bases left unmatched: 12. This CDR3 comprises 17 residues. The CDR3: CARSLGWSGGGTDTQYF. The CDR3 nucleotides read TGTGCCAGAAGCCTGGGGTGGTCAGGGGGTGGCACAGATACGCAGTATTTT.

The chain carries TRBV7-9 and TRBJ2-6; 10 bases match TRBD1. CDR1 is SEHNR and CDR2 is FQNEAQ in the germline V gene (reference sequence). There are 16 residues in the CDR3. Trimming at V came to 4 bases and at J to 2 bases, leaving 2 bases not matched to a gene. The CDR3 spells CASSSGQGAGANVLTF. DNA for the CDR3: TGTGCCAGCAGCTCCGGACAGGGGGCTGGGGCCAACGTCCTGACTTTC. Together with reference TRBV7-9 and TRBJ2-6, the CDR3 gives the full variable domain: DTGVSQNPRHKITKRGQNVTFRCDPISEHNRLYWYRQTLGQGPEFLTYFQNEAQLEKSRLLSDRFSAERPKGSFSTLEIQRTEQGDSAMYLCASSSGQGAGANVLTFGAGSRLTVL.

The V gene is TRBV7-8, the J gene TRBJ1-1; a possible D gene is TRBD1 (5 bases). The CDR3 length is 13 residues. Germline CDR1 and CDR2: SGHVS and FQNEAQ. V lost 10 bases to trimming and J lost 0 bases, with 12 bases between them. DNA for the CDR3: TGTGCCATTCAGGGCGGCATGAACACTGAAGCTTTCTTT. It specifies CAIQGGMNTEAFF. Together with reference TRBV7-8 and TRBJ1-1, the CDR3 gives the full variable domain: GAGVSQSPRYKVAKRGQDVALRCDPISGHVSLFWYQQALGQGPEFLTYFQNEAQLDKSGLPSDRFFAERPEGSVSTLKIQRTQQEDSAVYLCAIQGGMNTEAFFGQGTRLTVV.

The sample holds one count of this clone. The chain joins TRBV4-1 to TRBJ1-2, with D perhaps TRBD1 (6 bases). The germline gives CDR1 MGHRA, CDR2 YSYEKL. CDR3 length: 14 amino acids. V lost 4 bases, J lost 2 bases, and 11 bases lay in between. The CDR3 DNA is TGCGCCAGCAGCCCTTTAACAGGGAACTATGGCTACACCTTC. Protein sequence: CASSPLTGNYGYTF.

V is TRBV28 and J is TRBJ1-5; tentative D call: TRBD1 (5 bases). V dropped 7 bases and J dropped 0 bases, with 13 bases sitting between them. Germline CDR1 MDHEN, CDR2 SYDVKM. There are 15 residues in the CDR3. CDR3 sequence (DNA): TGTGCCAGCATGGAGGGGATGACTAGCAATCAGCCCCAGCATTTT. Translated: CASMEGMTSNQPQHF. The entire variable domain, with the rest obtained from reference TRBV28 and TRBJ1-5, is as follows: DVKVTQSSRYLVKRTGEKVFLECVQDMDHENMFWYRQDPGLGLRLIYFSYDVKMKEKGDIPEGYSVSREKKERFSLILESASTNQTSMYLCASMEGMTSNQPQHFGDGTRLSIL.

This clone was picked up one time. V usage is TRBV10-3 and J usage is TRBJ1-1, with D possibly TRBD1 on 6 matching bases. Germline CDR1 ENHRY, CDR2 SYGVKD. The CDR3 has 12 residues. The ends were cut back, 10 bases at V and 4 bases at J, with 13 bases in the middle. CDR3 sequence: CATKTGGTEAFF. The CDR3 DNA follows: TGTGCCACGAAGACAGGCGGCACTGAAGCTTTCTTT.

The chain employs TRBV6-2 or TRBV6-3 and TRBJ1-2; D gene unclear. Per germline, CDR1 MNHEY and CDR2 SVGEGT. Trimming removed 0 bases at V and 9 bases at J, with 14 bases between. The CDR3 runs 14 residues. The CDR3 bases are TGTGCCAGCAGTTACTCGGCAGGCGCTCTTAGCTACACCTTC. Its translation is CASSYSAGALSYTF.

V and J are TRBV19 and TRBJ1-5; 8 bases are shared with TRBD1. The germline CDR1 and CDR2 sequences are LNHDA and SQIVND (reference sequence). Trimming cost V 5 bases and J 3 bases; bases outside gene matches: 6. This CDR3 has 15 residues. The chain's CDR3 is CASSVRTGINQPQHF. The CDR3 DNA reads as TGTGCCAGTAGTGTCCGGACAGGGATCAATCAGCCCCAGCATTTT.

This sequence joins TRBV11-3 and TRBJ2-2; D is ambiguous. Trimming removed 1 base from V and 10 bases from J, with 16 bases in between. The CDR3 loop spans 15 amino acids. Germline V lookup: CDR1 SGHNT, CDR2 YENEEA. Here the CDR3 DNA reads TGTGCCAGCAGCTTAGGAGACACCTCACCGGTGGAGCTGTTTTTT. Translated: CASSLGDTSPVELFF.

V and J are TRBV27 and TRBJ2-3; 9 bases agree with TRBD2. This CDR3 comprises 15 residues. Looked up from germline, CDR1 is MNHEY and CDR2 is SMNVEV (reference sequence). Unmatched junction bases numbered 9, after V lost 6 bases and J lost 5 bases. This CDR3 reads CASSEGTSIGDTQYF. DNA for the CDR3: TGTGCCAGCAGCGAGGGGACTAGCATTGGAGATACGCAGTATTTT.